Shown below are 14 T cell receptor beta chains from a single sample sequenced in a study of T cells in localized non-small cell lung cancer. Assay: immunoSEQ multiplex PCR; the TCRdb copy retains only in-frame clones and omits some. The profile shows about 52,000 clones, around 87% of them singletons. The source material was PBMCs, sampled before any cancer treatment. The receptors originated from a female donor with stage II lung adenocarcinoma.

The chain combines TRBV5-1 with TRBJ2-1; 7 nucleotides line up with TRBD2. The CDR3 length is 15 residues. Germline V CDR1 and CDR2: SGHRS, YFSETQ. V lost 0 bases and J lost 6; bases outside the gene matches: 6. CDR3 sequence (DNA): TGCGCCAGCAGCTTGGAAGGGACTACTACCAATGAGCAGTTCTTC. It is translated as CASSLEGTTTNEQFF.

The chain carries TRBV10-2 and TRBJ1-2; D is perhaps TRBD1 (5 bases). The CDR3 is 14 amino acids. Germline CDR1 reads WSHSY; CDR2 reads SAAADI. Trimming pared 6 bases from V and 3 bases from J, leaving 14 bases between. In nucleotides, the CDR3 is TGCGCCAGCAGCCTGTCCGGGACGGACTATGGCTACACCTTC. It yields the protein CASSLSGTDYGYTF.

This rearrangement joins TRBV19 to TRBJ1-1, with a tentative D call TRBD1 (5 bases). Germline CDR1 is LNHDA and CDR2 is SQIVND (reference sequence). Trimming cost V 1 base and J 4 bases, with 13 bases left between them. The CDR3 has 15 residues. In DNA form, the CDR3 reads TGTGCCAGTAGTATAGGGGCGGAGGGGTCCACTGAAGCTTTCTTT. Amino acids: CASSIGAEGSTEAFF.

The CDR3 reads CAISTRRGTEAFF. The CDR3 DNA follows: TGTGCCATCTCGACTCGCAGGGGCACTGAAGCTTTCTTT. This chain connects TRBV6-6 to TRBJ1-1; TRBD1 might be the D (6 bases). CDR1 and CDR2 from the germline V gene are MNHNY and SVGAGI (reference sequence). Trimming took 10 bases from V and 4 from J, leaving 16 bases between them. CDR3 length: 13 residues.

The chain has TRBV6-1 and TRBJ1-4; D call uncertain. The CDR3 has 14 amino acids. Germline lookup yields CDR1 MNHNS and CDR2 SASEGT. Trimming took 3 bases from V and 8 from J, leaving 13 bases between them. The CDR3 sequence: CASSDSRSVEKLFF. CDR3 in DNA: TGTGCCAGCAGTGACAGCAGGTCGGTCGAAAAACTGTTTTTT.

The chain uses TRBV10-1 and TRBJ2-2; D is unresolved. CDR1 WNHNN and CDR2 SYGVQD come from the germline V gene (reference sequence). V lost 0 bases, J lost 1 base, and 9 bases lay in between. This CDR3 region has 16 residues. The CDR3 DNA reads TGCGCCAGCAGTGAGTCGCCCGGGCTGAACACCGGGGAGCTGTTTTTT. Protein product: CASSESPGLNTGELFF.

This clone was observed a handful of times. The chain couples TRBV25-1 to TRBJ1-2, with D maybe TRBD1 (5 bases). Germline V gene sequence: CDR1 MGHDK, CDR2 SYGVNS. V lost 5 bases, J lost 1 base, and 11 bases lay in between. The CDR3 spans 14 residues. Here the CDR3 DNA reads TGTGCCAGCAGTCCTTGGGGCCATAACTATGGCTACACCTTC. This codes for CASSPWGHNYGYTF.

The V gene is TRBV2, the J gene TRBJ2-7; D is unresolved. CDR1 and CDR2 (germline): SNHLY, FYNNEI. V was pared by 4 bases and J by 4 bases, with 14 bases between. CDR3 length equals 14 residues. The CDR3 protein is CASSAASLGYEQYF. The CDR3 coding sequence is TGTGCCAGCAGTGCGGCCTCCTTAGGGTACGAGCAGTACTTC. The whole variable domain, filled in from reference TRBV2 and TRBJ2-7, reads EPEVTQTPSHQVTQMGQEVILRCVPISNHLYFYWYRQILGQKVEFLVSFYNNEISEKSEIFDDQFSVERPDGSNFTLKIRSTKLEDSAMYFCASSAASLGYEQYFGPGTRLTVT.

This chain links TRBV4-2 with TRBJ2-5; no reliable D call. CDR3 size: 15 residues. CDR1 and CDR2 from the germline V gene are LGHNA and YNFKEQ. V lost 5 bases and J lost 5, with 18 bases in between. CDR3 sequence: CASSLQQALRETQYF. DNA for the CDR3: TGTGCCAGCAGCTTGCAGCAGGCGCTTCGGGAGACCCAGTACTTC.

V is TRBV18 and J is TRBJ1-1; 11 bases are shared with TRBD1. V dropped 3 bases and J dropped 5; count of bases not matched to a gene: 14. Germline CDR1 reads KGHSH; CDR2 reads LQKENI. This CDR3 has 18 amino acids. CDR3 in amino acids: CASSPQDRGQFFLTEAFF. The CDR3 nucleotides read TGTGCCAGCTCACCTCAGGACAGGGGGCAGTTTTTTTTGACTGAAGCTTTCTTT.

V is TRBV9 and J is TRBJ2-5, with D unclear. Germline lookup yields CDR1 SGDLS and CDR2 YYNGEE. V gave up 3 bases and J gave up 0 bases, with 3 bases separating them. The CDR3 covers 12 residues. This CDR3 is CASSADQETQYF. The CDR3, as DNA: TGTGCCAGCAGCGCAGACCAAGAGACCCAGTACTTC.

This rearrangement joins TRBV7-6 to TRBJ2-2; TRBD2 is a possible D gene (5 bases). The V gene lost 4 bases and the J gene lost 0 bases, with 6 bases spanning the gap. The germline V gene encodes CDR1 SGHVS and CDR2 FNYEAQ. The CDR3 contains 14 residues. The CDR3 loop reads CASSSTTNTGELFF. The CDR3 nucleotides are TGTGCCAGCAGCTCGACTACGAACACCGGGGAGCTGTTTTTT.

This chain links TRBV6-5 with TRBJ2-1; 10 bases fit TRBD2. Per the germline V gene, CDR1 is MNHEY and CDR2 is SVGAGI. Trimming took 0 bases from V and 7 from J; bases not matched to a gene: 6. This CDR3 has 16 amino acids. CDR3 DNA: TGTGCCAGCAGTTACTCATTAGCGGGGGGATCGAATGAGCAGTTCTTC. Amino acid sequence: CASSYSLAGGSNEQFF.

This sequence joins TRBV5-1 and TRBJ1-6, with a possible D match to TRBD1 (5 bases). V was trimmed by 0 bases and J by 9 bases, leaving 10 bases between them. CDR3 length: 14 amino acids. Looked up from germline, CDR1 is SGHRS and CDR2 is YFSETQ. Here the CDR3 reads CASSLGLGGSPLHF. CDR3 bases: TGCGCCAGCAGCTTGGGACTCGGGGGTTCACCCCTCCACTTT.